The 3 T cell receptor beta chains presented below share a single source sample, sequenced in a study of cytomegalovirus exposure and HLA in healthy donors. Both 60 Vbeta primers and 13 Jbeta primers went into the PCR. Libraries were prepared by immunoSEQ multiplex PCR; TCRdb keeps only in-frame clonotypes and omits some of them. The data show 110,000 to 150,000 clones, more than 75% seen once. Sequencing was performed on PBMCs. The receptors derive from a woman under 30 in good health and CMV-seropositive.

The chain uses TRBV7-8 and TRBJ2-3, with TRBD2 matching 10 bases. Germline V gene sequence: CDR1 SGHVS, CDR2 FQNEAQ. The CDR3 contains 18 residues. The junction had 8 bases not matched to a gene; V was cut back by 2 bases and J by 0 bases. CDR3 sequence (DNA): TGTGCCAGCAGCTTACGGTTCGTAGCGGGGGGAAGCACAGATACGCAGTATTTT. Translated, it gives CASSLRFVAGGSTDTQYF.

The rearrangement uses TRBV4-3 and TRBJ2-7, with 7 bases identical to TRBD1. CDR1 is LGHNA, CDR2 YSLEER, per germline. J lost 6 bases, V lost 1 base, and 6 bases had no gene match. The length of the CDR3 is 14 residues. The CDR3 region is CASSQGVQGLEQYF. The CDR3 region has the DNA TGCGCCAGCAGCCAAGGGGTACAGGGGCTCGAGCAGTACTTC.

In DNA, the CDR3 is TGTGCCAGCAGCTCCACGGGGCAAGAGACCCAGTACTTC. Protein product: CASSSTGQETQYF. The J gene is TRBJ2-5, the V gene TRBV7-7; TRBD2 is a possible D gene (5 bases). The CDR3 covers 13 residues. Germline CDR1 and CDR2: SSHAT and FNYEAQ (reference sequence). V was shortened by 4 bases and J by 2 bases, with 8 bases between the two germline ends. The whole variable domain, filled in from reference TRBV7-7 and TRBJ2-5, reads GAGVSQSPRYKVTKRGQDVTLRCDPISSHATLYWYQQALGQGPEFLTYFNYEAQPDKSGLPSDRFSAERPEGSISTLTIQRTEQRDSAMYRCASSSTGQETQYFGPGTRLLVL.